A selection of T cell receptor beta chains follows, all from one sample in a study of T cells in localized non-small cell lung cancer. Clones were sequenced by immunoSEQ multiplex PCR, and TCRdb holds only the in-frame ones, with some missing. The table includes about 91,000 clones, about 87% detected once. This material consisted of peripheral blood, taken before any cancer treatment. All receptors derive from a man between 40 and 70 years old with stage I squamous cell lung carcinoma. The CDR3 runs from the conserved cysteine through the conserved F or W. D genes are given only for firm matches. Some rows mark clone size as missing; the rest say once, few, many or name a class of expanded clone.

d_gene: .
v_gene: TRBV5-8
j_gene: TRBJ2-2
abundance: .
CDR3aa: CASSVIRTGTGELFF
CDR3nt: TGTGCCAGCAGCGTGATAAGAACAGGGACCGGGGAGCTGTTTTTT

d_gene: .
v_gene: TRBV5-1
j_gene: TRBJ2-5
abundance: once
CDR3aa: CASRVQGMQETQYF
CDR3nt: TGCGCCAGCAGGGTCCAGGGTATGCAAGAGACCCAGTACTTC

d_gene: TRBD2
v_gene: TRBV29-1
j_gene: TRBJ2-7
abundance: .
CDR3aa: CSVLAGEIYEQYF
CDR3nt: TGCAGCGTTCTAGCGGGGGAGATCTACGAGCAGTACTTC

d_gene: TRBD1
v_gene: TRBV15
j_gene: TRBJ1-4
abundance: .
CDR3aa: CATSRGQGTEKLFF
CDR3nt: TGTGCCACCAGCAGAGGACAGGGGACCGAAAAACTGTTTTTT

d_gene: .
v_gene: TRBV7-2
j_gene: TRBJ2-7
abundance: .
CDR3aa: CASSQNQRGYSFTYEQYF
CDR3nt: TGTGCCAGCAGCCAAAATCAGAGGGGATACTCTTTCACCTACGAGCAGTACTTC

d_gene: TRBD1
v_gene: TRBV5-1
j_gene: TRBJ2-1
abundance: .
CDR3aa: CASSRQGGDEQFF
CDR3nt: TGCGCCAGCAGCAGACAGGGTGGCGATGAGCAGTTCTTC

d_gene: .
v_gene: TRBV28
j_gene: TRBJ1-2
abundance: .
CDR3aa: CASTRTTFNYGYTF
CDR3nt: TGTGCCAGCACCCGGACTACTTTTAACTATGGCTACACCTTC

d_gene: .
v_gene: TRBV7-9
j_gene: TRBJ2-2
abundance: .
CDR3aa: CASSLGDTNTGELFF
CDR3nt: TGTGCCAGCAGCTTGGGAGATACGAACACCGGGGAGCTGTTTTTT

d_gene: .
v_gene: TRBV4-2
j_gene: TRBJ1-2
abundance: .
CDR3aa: CASSQAGADNYGYTF
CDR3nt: TGTGCCAGCAGCCAAGCAGGGGCGGATAACTATGGCTACACCTTC

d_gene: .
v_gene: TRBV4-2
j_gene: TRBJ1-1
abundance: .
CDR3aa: CASSQERARSTEAFF
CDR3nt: TGTGCCAGCAGCCAAGAACGGGCCAGGAGTACTGAAGCTTTCTTT

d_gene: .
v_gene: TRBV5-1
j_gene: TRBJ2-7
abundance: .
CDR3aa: CASSLNLGGSYEQYF
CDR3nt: TGCGCCAGCAGCCTTAATTTAGGAGGGTCTTACGAGCAGTACTTC

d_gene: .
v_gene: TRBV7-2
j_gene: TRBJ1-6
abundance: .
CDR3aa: CASSLVGSPLHF
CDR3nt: TGTGCCAGCAGCTTAGTGGGATCACCCCTCCACTTT

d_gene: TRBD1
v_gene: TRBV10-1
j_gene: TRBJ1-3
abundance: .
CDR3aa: CASSASTGAGNTIYF
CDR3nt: TGCGCCAGCAGTGCCTCCACAGGGGCTGGAAACACCATATATTTT

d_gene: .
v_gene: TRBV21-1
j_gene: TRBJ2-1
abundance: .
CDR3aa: CASSPRLGRGAYNEQFF
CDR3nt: TGTGCCAGCAGCCCGAGGTTAGGCCGCGGCGCCTACAATGAGCAGTTCTTC

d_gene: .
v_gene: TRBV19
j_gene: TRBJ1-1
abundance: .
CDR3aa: CASSTTGNTEAFF
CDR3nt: TGTGCCAGTAGTACTACAGGGAACACTGAAGCTTTCTTT

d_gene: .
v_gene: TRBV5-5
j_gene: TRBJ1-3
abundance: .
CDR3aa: CASSLWQPGNTIYF
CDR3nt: TGTGCCAGCAGCTTGTGGCAGCCGGGAAACACCATATATTTT

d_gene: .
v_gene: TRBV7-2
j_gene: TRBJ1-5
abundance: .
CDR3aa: CASSPGQPRNQPQHF
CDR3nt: TGTGCCAGCAGCCCCGGTCAGCCCCGCAATCAGCCCCAGCATTTT

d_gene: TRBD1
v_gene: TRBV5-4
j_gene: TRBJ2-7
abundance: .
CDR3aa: CASSLRQGAEQYF
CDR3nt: TGTGCCAGCAGCTTAAGACAGGGTGCCGAGCAGTACTTC

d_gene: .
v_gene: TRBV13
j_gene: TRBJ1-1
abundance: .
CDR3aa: CASSLRGRGAFF
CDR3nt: TGTGCCAGCAGCTTACGGGGGCGGGGAGCTTTCTTT

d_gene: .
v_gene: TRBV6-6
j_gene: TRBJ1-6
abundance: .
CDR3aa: CASSYLTTDNSPLHF
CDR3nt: TGTGCCAGCAGTTACCTCACGACTGATAATTCACCCCTCCACTTT

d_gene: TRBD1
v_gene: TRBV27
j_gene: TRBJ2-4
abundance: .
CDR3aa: CASSAQGALGKNIQYF
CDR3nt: TGTGCCAGCAGCGCACAGGGGGCGCTTGGCAAAAACATTCAGTACTTC

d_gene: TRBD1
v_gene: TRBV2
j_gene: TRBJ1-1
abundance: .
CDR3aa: CASELNRGTEAFF
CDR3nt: TGTGCCAGCGAGTTAAACAGGGGCACTGAAGCTTTCTTT

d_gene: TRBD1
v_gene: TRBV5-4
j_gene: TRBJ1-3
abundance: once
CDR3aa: CASSKPGQASSGNTIYF
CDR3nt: TGTGCCAGCAGCAAACCGGGACAGGCGAGCTCTGGAAACACCATATATTTT

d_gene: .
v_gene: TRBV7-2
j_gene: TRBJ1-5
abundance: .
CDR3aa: CASSLDQGGGQPQHF
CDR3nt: TGTGCCAGCAGCTTGGACCAGGGAGGAGGACAGCCCCAGCATTTT

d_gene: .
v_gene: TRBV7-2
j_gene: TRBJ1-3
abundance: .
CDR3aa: CASSSGSGNTIYF
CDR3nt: TGTGCCAGCAGCTCAGGCTCTGGAAACACCATATATTTT

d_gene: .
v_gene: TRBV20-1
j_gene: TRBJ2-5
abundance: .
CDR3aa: CSGTKRETQYF
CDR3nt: TGCAGTGGGACGAAGAGGGAGACCCAGTACTTC

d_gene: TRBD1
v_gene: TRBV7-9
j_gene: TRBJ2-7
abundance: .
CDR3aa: CASSRTGGDEQYF
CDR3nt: TGTGCCAGCAGTCGTACAGGGGGAGACGAGCAGTACTTC

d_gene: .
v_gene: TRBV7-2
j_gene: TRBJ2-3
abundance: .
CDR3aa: CASSLAGTHTGDTQYF
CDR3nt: TGTGCCAGCAGCTTAGCCGGGACACACACTGGAGATACGCAGTATTTT

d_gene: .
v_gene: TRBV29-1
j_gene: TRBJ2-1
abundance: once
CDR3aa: CSGWIGAYNEQFF
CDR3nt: TGCAGCGGTTGGATTGGAGCATACAATGAGCAGTTCTTC

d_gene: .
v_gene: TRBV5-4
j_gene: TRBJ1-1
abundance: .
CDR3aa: CAGSLGGNTEAFF
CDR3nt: TGTGCCGGCTCTCTCGGGGGGAACACTGAAGCTTTCTTT

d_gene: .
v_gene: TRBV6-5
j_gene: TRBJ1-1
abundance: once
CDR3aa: CASSYDEVASAEAFF
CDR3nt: TGTGCCAGCAGTTACGACGAAGTGGCAAGCGCTGAAGCTTTCTTT

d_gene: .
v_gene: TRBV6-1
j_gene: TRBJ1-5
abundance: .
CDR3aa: CASIKDGYSNQPQHF
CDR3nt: TGTGCCAGCATTAAGGACGGGTATAGCAATCAGCCCCAGCATTTT

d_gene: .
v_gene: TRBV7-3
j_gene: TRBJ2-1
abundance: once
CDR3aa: CASSLPGEKNEQFF
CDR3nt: TGTGCCAGCAGCCTACCGGGAGAGAAGAATGAGCAGTTCTTC

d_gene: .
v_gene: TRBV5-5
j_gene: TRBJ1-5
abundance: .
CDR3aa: CASSLETALYSNQPQHF
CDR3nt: TGTGCCAGCAGCTTGGAGACAGCACTATATAGCAATCAGCCCCAGCATTTT

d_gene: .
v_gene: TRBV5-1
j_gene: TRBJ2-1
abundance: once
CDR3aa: CASSHIRQSNEQFF
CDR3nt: TGCGCCAGCAGCCATATTCGACAGTCCAATGAGCAGTTCTTC

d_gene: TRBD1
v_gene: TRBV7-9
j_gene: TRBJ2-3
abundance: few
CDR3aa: CASRTQGFSTDTQYF
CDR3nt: TGTGCCAGCAGAACACAGGGGTTCAGCACAGATACGCAGTATTTT

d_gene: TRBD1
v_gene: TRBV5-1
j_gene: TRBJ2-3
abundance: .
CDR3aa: CASSLAGDSFQYF
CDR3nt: TGCGCCAGCAGCTTGGCCGGGGACAGTTTTCAGTATTTT

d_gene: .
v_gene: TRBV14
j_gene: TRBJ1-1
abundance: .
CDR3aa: CASSQMDSNSNTEAFF
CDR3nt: TGTGCCAGCAGCCAAATGGACAGCAACTCGAACACTGAAGCTTTCTTT

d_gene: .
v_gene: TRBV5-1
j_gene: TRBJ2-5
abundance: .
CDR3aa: CASSLSETQYF
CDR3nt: TGCGCCAGCAGCTTGTCCGAGACCCAGTACTTC

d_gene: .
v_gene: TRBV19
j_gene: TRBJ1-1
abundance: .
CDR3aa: CASSNHRQLMNTEAFF
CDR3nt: TGTGCCAGTAGCAACCATCGACAGCTTATGAACACTGAAGCTTTCTTT

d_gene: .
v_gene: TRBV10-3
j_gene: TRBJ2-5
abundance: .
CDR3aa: CAISERQQETQYF
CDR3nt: TGTGCCATCAGTGAAAGACAGCAAGAGACCCAGTACTTC

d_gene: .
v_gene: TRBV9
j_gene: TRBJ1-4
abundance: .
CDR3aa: CASSVAQGREKLFF
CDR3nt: TGTGCCAGCAGCGTAGCTCAGGGAAGAGAAAAACTGTTTTTT

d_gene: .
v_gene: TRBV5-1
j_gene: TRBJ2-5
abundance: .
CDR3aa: CASSASGDPRETQYF
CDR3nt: TGCGCCAGCAGCGCCTCAGGAGACCCCAGGGAGACCCAGTACTTC